This TCR beta chain was retrieved from a study of cytomegalovirus exposure and HLA in healthy donors. The study, taken as a whole, reports: Accurate HLA-A and HLA-B prediction from TCR beta sequences was reported for most subjects.

Remarks on this clone: What it binds is unknown.

13 Jbeta primers and 60 Vbeta primers were used for the PCR. Clones were read by immunoSEQ multiplex PCR, and TCRdb kept only the in-frame ones, dropping some. The sample includes more than 95,000 clones, around three quarters of them seen just once. This TCR was sampled from a man aged 30-40 years in good health and CMV-seropositive. The sequenced sample consisted of PBMCs.

This CDR3 reads CASSLSSHNIQYF. CDR3 nucleotide sequence: TGTGCCAGCAGCTTGAGTTCCCACAACATTCAGTACTTC. The rearrangement links TRBV7-9 to TRBJ2-4; D is uncertain. Germline assignment: CDR1 SEHNR and CDR2 FQNEAQ (reference sequence). With 3 bases removed from V and 7 bases from J, the gap between germline ends came to 10 bases. This CDR3 spans 13 amino acids.